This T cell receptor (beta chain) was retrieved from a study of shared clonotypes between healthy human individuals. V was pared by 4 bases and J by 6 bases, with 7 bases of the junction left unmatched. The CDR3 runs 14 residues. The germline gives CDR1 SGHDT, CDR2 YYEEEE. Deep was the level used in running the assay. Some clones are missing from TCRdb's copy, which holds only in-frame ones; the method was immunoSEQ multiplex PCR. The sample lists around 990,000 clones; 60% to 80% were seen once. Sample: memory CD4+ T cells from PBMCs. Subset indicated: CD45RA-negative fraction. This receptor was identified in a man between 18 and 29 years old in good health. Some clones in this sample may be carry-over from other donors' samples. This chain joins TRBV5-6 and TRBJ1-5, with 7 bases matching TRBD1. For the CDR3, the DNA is TGTGCCAGCAGCCTTGGGACAGTGGGTCAGCCCCAGCATTTT. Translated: CASSLGTVGQPQHF.